This T cell receptor beta chain was retrieved from a study of vaccination effects on CD4 cells after COVID-19. Findings and limits, study-wide: Relatively few convalescent patients took part in the study, which had no early post-infection timepoints.

In regard to this clone: The antigen remains undetermined.

Antigen-specific CD4+ T cells were expanded with viral peptide pools in the ViraFEST assay before sequencing. Scientists isolated CD4+ T cells after an approximately 10-day culture period ended. Cultivation was performed at two million PBMC per well with 8 to 10 IU/ml IL-2 and 7.5 to 10 ug/ml peptides added. The authors exchanged half the medium for IL-2 medium on days 3 and 7. TCRdb's table, derived via immunoSEQ multiplex PCR, lists solely in-frame clones and lacks some. The data contain tens of thousands of clones, around 85% of them seen just once; the ten biggest clones take up 2% to 2.5%. The sample here was CD4+ T cells from PBMCs cultured with HCoV-229E spike peptides, taken before COVID-19 vaccination. The clonotype originates from a human donor who received a COVID-19 vaccine.

CDR3 DNA: TGTGCCAGCAGTTTCGGGGGACTAGCGTTCGTCAATGAGCAGTTCTTC. It is translated as CASSFGGLAFVNEQFF. This chain joins TRBV28 and TRBJ2-1, with TRBD2 matching over 10 bases. CDR1 MDHEN and CDR2 SYDVKM come from the germline V gene. This CDR3 contains 16 residues. The junction had 8 bases not matched to a gene; V was cut back by 3 bases and J by 6 bases.